The rows below give T cell receptor beta chains drawn from one sample of a study of PD-1 blockade in classical Hodgkin lymphoma. The protocol was immunoSEQ multiplex PCR, while the TCRdb copy is restricted to in-frame clones and leaves out a portion. The data show 25,000 to 30,000 clones, approximately 80% seen once. Material: CD4+ T cells from blood, obtained at baseline. The receptors here all came from a human donor with classical Hodgkin lymphoma. The CDR3 runs from the conserved cysteine through the conserved F or W. The D gene is left open where the match is weak. Size tells how often a clone was seen (once, few, many) or the class of an expanded clone, and some rows leave it out.

j_call d_call v_call clone_size cdr3_nt cdr3_aa
TRBJ1-2 TRBD1 TRBV28 - TGTGCCAGCAGTTCGAAAGAATACAGGGGGCGAGGATCCTACTATGGCTACACCTTC CASSSKEYRGRGSYYGYTF
TRBJ2-5 - TRBV19 - TGTGCCAGTAGTATAGGCCCAGGGGGAGGTGAGACCCAGTACTTC CASSIGPGGGETQYF
TRBJ1-5 - TRBV7-9 - TGTGCCAGCAGCTTGGGGACCGGGGGAAGCAATCAGCCCCAGCATTTT CASSLGTGGSNQPQHF
TRBJ2-3 TRBD2 TRBV5-1 - TGCGCCAGCAGCTTAGCCGGGACTAGCGGGGGGGCCGTAACAGATACGCAGTATTTT CASSLAGTSGGAVTDTQYF
TRBJ2-7 - TRBV29-1 once TGCAGCGTTGTGCAGGGGCAGGGGGGTTTGGGCGAGCAGTACTTC CSVVQGQGGLGEQYF
TRBJ2-7 TRBD2 TRBV7-2 few TGTGCCAGCAGCTTAGAGGCTAGCGGGGGACTATACGAGCAGTACTTC CASSLEASGGLYEQYF
TRBJ1-3 - TRBV19 - TGTGCCAGTAGTCCAGAGGCCGGAAACACCATATATTTT CASSPEAGNTIYF
TRBJ2-5 TRBD1 TRBV5-4 - TGTGCCAGCAGCCAGACAGGGGATCGGGAGACCCAGTACTTC CASSQTGDRETQYF
TRBJ1-1 - TRBV7-8 once TGTGCCAGCAGTTCCAGGGAGGGGACCACTGAAGCTTTCTTT CASSSREGTTEAFF
TRBJ1-5 TRBD1 TRBV6-5 - TGTGCCAGCAGTTACACAGGGGACAGCAATCAGCCCCAGCATTTT CASSYTGDSNQPQHF
TRBJ1-1 - TRBV5-1 - TGCGCCAGCAGCTTAGAACACGGGGGGAACACTGAAGCTTTCTTT CASSLEHGGNTEAFF
TRBJ2-2 - TRBV19 few TGTGCCACCCGCCTGGCCGGGGAGCTGTTTTTT CATRLAGELFF
TRBJ2-2 - TRBV19 - TGTGCCAGTAGTATAGACGCCGAGGCCGGGGAGCTGTTTTTT CASSIDAEAGELFF
TRBJ1-5 - TRBV11-2 - TGTGCCAGCAGCTCCGGACGGGCAGATCAGCCCCAGCATTTT CASSSGRADQPQHF
TRBJ2-7 TRBD2 TRBV13 - TGTGCCAGCAGCTTTGGGAGGGGCGGCGAGCAGTACTTC CASSFGRGGEQYF
TRBJ1-4 - TRBV7-9 - TGTGCCAGCAGCTCTCTATTAGTCAACAATGAAAAACTGTTTTTT CASSSLLVNNEKLFF
TRBJ1-1 - TRBV19 - TGTGCCAGTAGTACGGCCCGAGGATACACTGAAGCTTTCTTT CASSTARGYTEAFF
TRBJ1-1 - TRBV23-1 - TGCGCCAGCAGTCAAAGGGAACAGGGTCCCCCTATGAACACTGAAGCTTTCTTT CASSQREQGPPMNTEAFF
TRBJ2-3 TRBD1 TRBV5-1 - TGCGCCAGCAGCTTGGGCTCTTGGGGACAGGGACCAGATACGCAGTATTTT CASSLGSWGQGPDTQYF
TRBJ1-1 - TRBV4-1 few TGCGCCAGCAGCCAAGAAGGATGGGGGGACACTGAAGCTTTCTTT CASSQEGWGDTEAFF
TRBJ2-7 TRBD1 TRBV5-1 - TGCGCCAGCAGTGTCGGGACAGGGGTGTCCGAGCAGTACTTC CASSVGTGVSEQYF
TRBJ2-7 - TRBV7-2 - TGTGCCAGCAGCTTAGTAGGGGTCGACGAGCAGTACTTC CASSLVGVDEQYF
TRBJ2-1 - TRBV18 - TGTGCCAGCTCAGGAGGCTTAATCAACGAAGAGCAGTTCTTC CASSGGLINEEQFF